This entry lists 24 T cell receptor beta chains sequenced from one sample in a study of T cells in Graves' hyperthyroidism and ophthalmopathy (dated by TCRdb to between 2019 and 2020). The library came from multiplex PCR. Sequenced on an Illumina HiSeq 2000. The TCR beta CDR3 regions were amplified from RNA transcripts. The TCR CDR3 was subjected to a first round of RT-PCR using the HTBI primer set and the Qiagen OneStep RT-PCR kit. TCRdb took the public reads, trimmed them with fastp at Q25, ran MiXCR for clone calling and kept in-frame beta chains. CDR3 protein sequences are deduplicated, and each keeps its most common genes and DNA. The sample table shows 300,000 to 500,000 distinct CDR3 sequences, and roughly an eighth are seen once. In total, the top ten clones hold approximately 29% of the sample. Sequencing was performed on blood. These receptors all stem from a middle-aged man with Graves' ophthalmopathy.

This clonotype has a handful of counts. This chain links TRBV28 with TRBJ2-1; D tentatively reads TRBD1 or TRBD2 (5 bases each). CDR3 length: 18 amino acids. CDR1 MDHEN and CDR2 SYDVKM come from the germline V gene. Trimming left V 7 bases short and J 8 bases short, with 30 bases between. The CDR3 spells CASNPTPLMGRLWDEQFF. CDR3 coding DNA: TGTGCCAGCAACCCAACCCCCTTAATGGGACGGTTATGGGATGAGCAGTTCTTC.

This clonotype was detected many times. The genes are TRBV12-5 and TRBJ2-3; 9 positions agree with TRBD2. J was trimmed by 2 bases and V by 2 bases; bases with no gene match: 5. CDR1 LGHNT and CDR2 FRNRAP come from the germline V gene. This CDR3 is built from 16 residues. In DNA form, the CDR3 reads TGTGCTAGTGGTTTGTTAGCGGGAGTTATCACAGATACGCAGTATTTT. Residues: CASGLLAGVITDTQYF.

This clonotype appeared many times. The rearrangement links TRBV30 to TRBJ1-1; no clear D. V was trimmed by 1 base and J by 0 bases, leaving 6 bases between them. The length of the CDR3 is 13 residues. Germline V lookup: CDR1 GTSNPN, CDR2 SVGIG (reference sequence). The CDR3 nucleotides are TGTGCCTGGAGTGACAGACTGAACACTGAAGCTTTCTTT. Translation gives CAWSDRLNTEAFF.

This clonotype has only a few counts. This chain links TRBV20-1 with TRBJ1-2, with TRBD1 identical over 8 bases. Germline CDR1 and CDR2: DFQATT and SNEGSKA (reference sequence). Losses at the gene ends were 3 bases for V and 7 bases for J; bases not matched to a gene: 7. The CDR3 totals 13 residues. CDR3 protein: CSARVQGAGGYTF. As DNA, the CDR3 is TGCAGTGCTAGGGTCCAGGGGGCGGGTGGCTACACCTTC.

The chain couples TRBV15 to TRBJ2-5; the D call may be TRBD1 or TRBD2 (6 bases each). The length of the CDR3 is 16 residues. V lost 3 bases and J 5 bases, leaving 19 bases between the germline ends. The germline V gene has CDR1 LNHNV and CDR2 YYDKDF (reference sequence). The CDR3 loop reads CATSSQQGGKGETQYF. CDR3 DNA sequence: TGTGCCACCAGCAGCCAACAGGGCGGGAAGGGGGAGACCCAGTACTTC.

This clonotype was counted between two and nine times. V usage is TRBV9 and J usage is TRBJ2-1; weak D call: TRBD2 (6 bases). This CDR3 is 17 amino acids long. V gave up 4 bases and J gave up 8 bases, with 25 bases separating them. Germline V lookup: CDR1 SGDLS, CDR2 YYNGEE. The DNA for the CDR3 is TGTGCCAGCAGCAACCGGGACTCAGTCCTTCCTGATGATGAGCAGTTCTTC. This translates into CASSNRDSVLPDDEQFF.

This chain connects TRBV25-1 to TRBJ1-2, with TRBD1 as a possible D gene (6 bases). With 4 bases removed from V and 5 bases from J, the gap between germline ends came to 8 bases. The CDR3 has 12 amino acids. The V gene's germline CDR1 is MGHDK and CDR2 SYGVNS. The CDR3 sequence is CASSAQGYGYTF. For the CDR3, the DNA is TGTGCCAGCAGTGCCCAGGGGTATGGCTACACCTTC.

This rearrangement joins TRBV9 to TRBJ2-3, with unresolved D. Germline CDR1 SGDLS, CDR2 YYNGEE. The CDR3 extends over 13 amino acids. V gave up 0 bases and J gave up 4 bases, with 6 bases separating them. The chain's CDR3 is CASSVVLADTQYF. CDR3 nucleotide sequence: TGTGCCAGCAGCGTAGTTCTCGCAGATACGCAGTATTTT.

This clonotype has a count of ten or more. The genes are TRBV18 and TRBJ2-3; no clear D gene. Trimming shortened V by 2 bases and J by 4 bases, and 10 bases separated the two germline ends. Germline V lookup: CDR1 KGHSH, CDR2 LQKENI. The CDR3 runs 14 residues. The CDR3 reads CASSPNDGADTQYF. DNA for the CDR3: TGTGCCAGCTCACCAAACGATGGGGCAGATACGCAGTATTTT.

This clonotype has a count of ten or more. The CDR3 loop is CAWSIGGLNEQFF. CDR3 DNA: TGTGCCTGGAGTATTGGAGGGCTTAATGAGCAGTTCTTC. The rearrangement uses TRBV30 and TRBJ2-1, with D perhaps matching TRBD2 (6 bases). The V gene lost 2 bases and the J gene lost 7 bases, with 12 bases spanning the gap. The CDR3 spans 13 residues. Looked up from germline, CDR1 is GTSNPN and CDR2 is SVGIG (reference sequence). The entire variable domain, with the rest obtained from reference TRBV30 and TRBJ2-1, is as follows: SQTIHQWPATLVQPVGSPLSLECTVEGTSNPNLYWYRQAAGRGLQLLFYSVGIGQISSEVPQNLSASRPQDRQFILSSKKLLLSDSGFYLCAWSIGGLNEQFFGPGTRLTVL.

A single count supports this clonotype. The V gene is TRBV7-9, the J gene TRBJ2-3, with D perhaps TRBD1 (6 bases). The CDR3 length is 16 residues. Germline V CDR1 and CDR2: SEHNR, FQNEAQ (reference sequence). Trimming shortened V by 5 bases and J by 0 bases, and 15 bases separated the two germline ends. The DNA of the CDR3 is TGTGCCAGCAGCCCACAACAGGGTACAAGCACAGATACGCAGTATTTT. Its protein is CASSPQQGTSTDTQYF.

This clonotype was seen more than once but under ten times. The chain joins TRBV24-1 to TRBJ1-2, with D perhaps TRBD1 (6 bases). Looked up from germline, CDR1 is KGHDR and CDR2 is SFDVKD. The CDR3 spans 11 residues. The ends were cut back, 6 bases at V and 8 bases at J, with 9 bases in the middle. This CDR3 is CATSRGGGYTF. CDR3 sequence (DNA): TGTGCCACCAGTCGGGGGGGCGGCTACACCTTC.

This clonotype was observed at least ten times. The chain has TRBV11-1 and TRBJ1-1; 7 nucleotides match TRBD1. The CDR3 contains 15 residues. The germline V gene encodes CDR1 SGHAT and CDR2 FQDESV (reference sequence). The V and J ends lost 4 bases and 3 bases, in that order; junction bases with no gene match: 8. Here the CDR3 DNA reads TGTGCCAGCAGCTCCCGGAACAGGGGATACACTGAAGCTTTCTTT. Its protein product is CASSSRNRGYTEAFF.

The rearrangement uses TRBV11-2 and TRBJ2-5; D is ambiguous. The CDR3 totals 14 residues. Trimming removed 4 bases at V and 5 bases at J, with 14 bases between. Germline CDR1 and CDR2: SGHAT and FQNNGV. The CDR3 DNA reads as TGTGCCAGCAGCTCCCTGGTCGGAGTCGAGACCCAGTACTTC. Amino acid sequence: CASSSLVGVETQYF.

This clonotype was recorded at least ten times. This chain uses TRBV5-1 with TRBJ2-3; D call uncertain. Germline CDR1 SGHRS, CDR2 YFSETQ. This CDR3 has 14 amino acids. Trimming cost V 4 bases and J 0 bases, with 9 bases left between them. CDR3 coding DNA: TGCGCCAGCAGCCTCGGACCTAGCACAGATACGCAGTATTTT. Protein: CASSLGPSTDTQYF.

This chain uses TRBV19 with TRBJ1-6, with TRBD1 identical over 9 bases. The germline CDR1 and CDR2 sequences are LNHDA and SQIVND (reference sequence). J gave up 13 bases and V 2 bases, and 9 bases lay outside the gene matches. There are 15 residues in the CDR3. CDR3 DNA sequence: TGTGCCAGTAGTATACCGGGACAGGGCGTTTCTCCCCTCCACTTT. It translates to CASSIPGQGVSPLHF.

This clonotype was counted ten times or more. The chain carries TRBV24-1 and TRBJ2-3, with 9 bases matching TRBD2. This CDR3 region has 19 residues. Losses at the gene ends were 4 bases for V and 6 bases for J; bases not matched to a gene: 19. Germline values: CDR1 KGHDR, CDR2 SFDVKD. In nucleotides, the CDR3 is TGTGCCACCAGTGAACCAGCCCAGGGCCCGGGACTAGCAGCGGATACGCAGTATTTT. This gives the protein CATSEPAQGPGLAADTQYF.

Ten or more counts support this clonotype. The V and J genes are TRBV5-6 and TRBJ2-3, with D unclear. Trimming stripped 4 bases from V and 6 bases from J, with 12 bases between. Looked up from germline, CDR1 is SGHDT and CDR2 is YYEEEE. The CDR3 sequence is 13 residues long. In nucleotides, the CDR3 is TGTGCCAGCAGCGTCAGGAGAGGTGATACGCAGTATTTT. Protein sequence: CASSVRRGDTQYF.

This clonotype has a count of ten or more. The chain combines TRBV5-8 with TRBJ1-5, with a tentative D call TRBD1 (5 bases). The CDR3 length is 17 residues. V lost 4 bases and J 0 bases, leaving 17 bases between the germline ends. From germline, CDR1 is SGHTS and CDR2 YDEGEE. The CDR3 protein is CASSADLQALSNQPQHF. The CDR3 bases are TGTGCCAGCAGCGCCGACTTACAGGCCCTTAGCAATCAGCCCCAGCATTTT.

In its sample, this clonotype was seen many times. The V call is TRBV13, the J call TRBJ1-1, with D unresolved. Germline V gene data show CDR1 as PRHDT and CDR2 as FYEKMQ (reference sequence). CDR3 length: 13 residues. V lost 6 bases to trimming and J lost 1 base, with 9 bases between them. CDR3 in DNA: TGTGCCAGCAGTAGTAAGCCGAACACTGAAGCTTTCTTT. Amino acids: CASSSKPNTEAFF.

This clonotype has more than one count but fewer than ten. The V call is TRBV19, the J call TRBJ1-6, with 9 bases identical to TRBD1. Germline V gives CDR1 LNHDA, CDR2 SQIVND (reference sequence). J gave up 10 bases and V 6 bases, and 10 bases lay outside the gene matches. CDR3 length equals 15 residues. CDR3 loop: CASRTQGADGSPLHF. CDR3 nucleotide sequence: TGTGCCAGTAGAACACAGGGGGCAGATGGGTCACCCCTCCACTTT.

The CDR3 coding sequence is TGTGCCAGCAGGGGACAGGGGGCGAGGCACGAGCAGTACTTC. This codes for CASRGQGARHEQYF. The rearrangement links TRBV6-1 to TRBJ2-7, with 12 bases aligning to TRBD1. Trimming took 6 bases from V and 5 from J; bases not matched to a gene: 5. This CDR3 spans 14 amino acids. CDR1 is MNHNS and CDR2 is SASEGT in the germline V gene.

There are many counts of this clonotype. J is TRBJ2-3 and V is TRBV11-2; 8 bases align to TRBD2. The ends lost 5 bases at V and 4 bases at J; junction bases unmatched: 14. CDR1 is SGHAT and CDR2 is FQNNGV in the germline V gene. There are 17 residues in the CDR3. In nucleotides, the CDR3 is TGTGCCAGCAGCCAGGAACCGGGACTAGGAATTGCAGATACGCAGTATTTT. Translated: CASSQEPGLGIADTQYF.

In its sample, this clonotype was seen many times. The V call is TRBV24-1, the J call TRBJ2-3; no reliable D call. V shed 3 bases and J shed 4 bases, with 10 bases lying between them. CDR1 is KGHDR, CDR2 SFDVKD, per germline. This CDR3 has 14 amino acids. The CDR3 DNA reads as TGTGCCACCAGTGATGTGCTCAAGGCAGATACGCAGTATTTT. Residues: CATSDVLKADTQYF.